This TCR beta chain was profiled in a study of T cell responses to AZD1222 COVID-19 vaccine. Study observations and caveats: Regions 160-218 and 743-854 held dominance among vaccine-associated CD4 TCRs, which spanned spike. Repertoire sampling was restricted to post-peak T cell response timepoints.

Some clones are missing from TCRdb's copy, which holds only in-frame ones; the method was immunoSEQ multiplex PCR. In the table there are some 150,000 clones, approximately 85% of which are singletons. CDR3 length equals 16 residues. The germline V gene has CDR1 LNHDA and CDR2 SQIVND (reference sequence). With 1 base removed from V and 0 bases from J, the gap between germline ends came to 12 bases. For this clone: Its matching antigen is unknown.

This chain joins TRBV19 and TRBJ1-2, with D unresolved. The sequence came from an adult in good health. The material was peripheral blood, obtained on day 0 of AZD1222 vaccination. The CDR3 DNA is TGTGCCAGTAGTATAGCCCCGGGAGTAGCTAACTATGGCTACACCTTC. This encodes CASSIAPGVANYGYTF.